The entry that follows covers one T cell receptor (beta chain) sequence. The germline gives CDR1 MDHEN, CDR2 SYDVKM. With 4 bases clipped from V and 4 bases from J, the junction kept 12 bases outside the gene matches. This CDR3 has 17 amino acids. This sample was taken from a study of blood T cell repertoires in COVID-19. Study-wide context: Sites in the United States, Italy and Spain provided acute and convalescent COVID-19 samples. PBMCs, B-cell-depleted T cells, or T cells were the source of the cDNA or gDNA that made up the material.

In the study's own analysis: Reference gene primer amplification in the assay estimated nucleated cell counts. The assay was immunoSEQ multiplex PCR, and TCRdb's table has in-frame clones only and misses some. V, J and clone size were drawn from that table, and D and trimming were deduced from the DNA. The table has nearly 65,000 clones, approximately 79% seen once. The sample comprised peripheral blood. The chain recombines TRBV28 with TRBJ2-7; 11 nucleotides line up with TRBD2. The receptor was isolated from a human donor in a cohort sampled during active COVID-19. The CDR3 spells CASSSSTSGRVKYEQYF. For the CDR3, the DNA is TGTGCCAGCAGTTCCTCCACTAGCGGGAGAGTTAAATACGAGCAGTACTTC.